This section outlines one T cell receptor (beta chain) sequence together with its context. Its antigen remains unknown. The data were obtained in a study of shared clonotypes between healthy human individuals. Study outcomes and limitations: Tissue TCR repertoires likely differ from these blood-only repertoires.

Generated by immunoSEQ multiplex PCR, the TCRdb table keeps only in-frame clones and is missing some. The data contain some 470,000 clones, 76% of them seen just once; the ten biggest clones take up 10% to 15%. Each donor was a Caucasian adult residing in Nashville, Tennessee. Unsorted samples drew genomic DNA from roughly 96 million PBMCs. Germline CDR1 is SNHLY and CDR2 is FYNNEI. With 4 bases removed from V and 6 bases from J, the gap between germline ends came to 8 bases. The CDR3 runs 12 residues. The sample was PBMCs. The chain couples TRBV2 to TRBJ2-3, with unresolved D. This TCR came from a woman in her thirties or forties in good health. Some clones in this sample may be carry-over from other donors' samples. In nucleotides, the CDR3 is TGTGCCAGCAGTGCCCAGGAGGATACGCAGTATTTT. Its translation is CASSAQEDTQYF.